This record concerns one TCR beta chain sequence. The data belong to a study of cytomegalovirus exposure and HLA in healthy donors. Germline V gene lookup returns CDR1 MNHNS and CDR2 SASEGT. The CDR3 runs 13 residues. V lost 11 bases to trimming and J lost 2 bases, with 14 bases between them. PCR was performed using 60 Vbeta and 13 Jbeta primers. Repertoires were generated with immunoSEQ multiplex PCR, while TCRdb's copy carries only in-frame clones and drops some. The table records about 230,000 clones, roughly 78% of them present only once. The source material was PBMCs. The chain employs TRBV6-1 and TRBJ2-3, with a possible D match to TRBD2 (6 bases). The sequence was collected from a boy aged 10-17 years in good health and CMV-seronegative. CDR3 sequence (DNA): TGTGCCGGAAGGGACTTAATCACAGATACGCAGTATTTT. This sequence encodes CAGRDLITDTQYF.